Presented here are 5 T cell receptor beta chains from one specimen sequenced in a study of T-cell memory formation after mild COVID-19. MiXCR, applied by TCRdb to the 5' RACE reads, yields one record per CDR3 protein. The sample yields about 400,000 distinct CDR3 sequences, roughly 24% seen once. Sequenced sample: PBMCs or a T cell subset sorted from them (not recorded which). Receptors originate from an adult woman who had mild COVID-19 (a few samples of this study predate the infection). Cell type and time point are not known.

The chain uses TRBV19 and TRBJ1-2, with TRBD1 identical over 8 bases. V lost 6 bases and J lost 4; bases outside the gene matches: 10. The germline gives CDR1 LNHDA, CDR2 SQIVND (reference sequence). The CDR3 is made up of 15 amino acids. The CDR3 is CASSQGTGLFYGYTF. CDR3 nucleotide sequence: TGTGCCAGTAGCCAGGGGACAGGTTTATTCTATGGCTACACCTTC. Full variable domain (remainder filled in from reference TRBV19 and TRBJ1-2): DGGITQSPKYLFRKEGQNVTLSCEQNLNHDAMYWYRQDPGQGLRLIYYSQIVNDFQKGDIAEGYSVSREKKESFPLTVTSAQKNPTAFYLCASSQGTGLFYGYTFGSGTRLTVV.

This clonotype was counted between two and nine times. The CDR3 DNA is TGTGCCAGCGGCAGAGGACCGAGCTCCTACGAGCAGTACTTC. This codes for CASGRGPSSYEQYF. This chain links TRBV6-2 or TRBV6-3 with TRBJ2-7; no definite D call. V lost 8 bases to trimming and J lost 0 bases, with 14 bases between them. Germline loops: CDR1 MNHEY, CDR2 SVGEGT. The CDR3 covers 14 residues.

The J gene is TRBJ2-3, the V gene TRBV7-2; the D gene is possibly TRBD2 (5 bases). Germline V gene sequence: CDR1 SGHTA, CDR2 FQGNSA. This CDR3 spans 15 amino acids. V was cut by 3 bases and J by 3 bases, with 13 bases left in between. CDR3 sequence: CASSFGILGTDTQYF. CDR3 coding DNA: TGTGCCAGCAGCTTCGGGATATTGGGGACAGATACGCAGTATTTT.

This sequence joins TRBV7-9 and TRBJ1-2; D is uncertain. The CDR3 has 14 residues. The V gene lost 1 base and the J gene lost 5 bases, with 11 bases spanning the gap. Germline V gene lookup returns CDR1 SEHNR and CDR2 FQNEAQ (reference sequence). CDR3 loop: CASSLDTTRYGYTF. The CDR3 coding sequence is TGTGCCAGCAGCTTAGACACGACGCGTTATGGCTACACCTTC.

The J gene is TRBJ1-1, the V gene TRBV7-3; D gene ambiguous. The CDR3 runs to 13 residues. V lost 0 bases and J 5 bases, leaving 7 bases between the germline ends. Germline CDR1 is SGHTA and CDR2 is FQGTGA. CDR3 protein: CASSLTSRTEAFF. As DNA, the CDR3 is TGTGCCAGCAGCTTAACGTCTAGGACTGAAGCTTTCTTT.